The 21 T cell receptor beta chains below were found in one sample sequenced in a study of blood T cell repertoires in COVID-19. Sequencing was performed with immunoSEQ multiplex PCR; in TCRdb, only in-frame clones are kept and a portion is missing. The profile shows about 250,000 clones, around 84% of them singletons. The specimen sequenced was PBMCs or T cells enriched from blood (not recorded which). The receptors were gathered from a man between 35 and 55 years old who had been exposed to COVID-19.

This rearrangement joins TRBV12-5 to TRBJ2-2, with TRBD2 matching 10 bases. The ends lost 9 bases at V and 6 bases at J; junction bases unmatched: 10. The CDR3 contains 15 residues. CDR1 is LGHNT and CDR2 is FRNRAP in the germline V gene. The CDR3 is CAREAGGILSGELFF. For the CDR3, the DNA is TGTGCTAGAGAAGCGGGAGGGATCTTGTCCGGGGAGCTGTTTTTT. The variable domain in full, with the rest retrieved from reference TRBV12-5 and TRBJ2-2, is DARVTQTPRHKVTEMGQEVTMRCQPILGHNTVFWYRQTMMQGLELLAYFRNRAPLDDSGMPKDRFSAEMPDATLATLKIQPSEPRDSAVYFCAREAGGILSGELFFGEGSRLTVL.

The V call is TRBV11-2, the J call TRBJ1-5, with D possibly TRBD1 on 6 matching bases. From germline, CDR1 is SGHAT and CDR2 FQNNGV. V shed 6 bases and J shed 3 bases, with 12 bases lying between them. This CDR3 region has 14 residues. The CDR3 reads CASSLGGPNQPQHF. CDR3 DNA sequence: TGTGCCAGCAGTCTGGGGGGGCCCAATCAGCCCCAGCATTTT.

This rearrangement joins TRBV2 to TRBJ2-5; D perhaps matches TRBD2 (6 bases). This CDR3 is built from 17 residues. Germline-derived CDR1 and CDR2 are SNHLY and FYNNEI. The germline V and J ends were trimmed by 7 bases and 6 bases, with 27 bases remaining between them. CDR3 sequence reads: CASISMTSFEVGKTQYF. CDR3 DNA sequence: TGTGCCAGCATCTCCATGACTAGTTTCGAAGTAGGGAAGACCCAGTACTTC.

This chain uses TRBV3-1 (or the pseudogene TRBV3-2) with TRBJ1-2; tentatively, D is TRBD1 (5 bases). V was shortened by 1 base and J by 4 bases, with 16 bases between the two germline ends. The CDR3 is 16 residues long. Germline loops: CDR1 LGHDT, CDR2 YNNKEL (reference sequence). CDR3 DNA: TGTGCCAGCAGCCAAGGAACCGGTTGGGGGGGCTATGGCTACACCTTC. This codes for CASSQGTGWGGYGYTF.

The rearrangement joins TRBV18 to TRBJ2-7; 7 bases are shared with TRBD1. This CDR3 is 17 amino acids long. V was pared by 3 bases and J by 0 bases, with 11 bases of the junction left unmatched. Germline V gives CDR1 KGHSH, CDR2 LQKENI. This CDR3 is CASSPTPGTAYSYEQYF. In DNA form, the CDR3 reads TGTGCCAGCTCACCGACGCCCGGGACAGCATACTCCTACGAGCAGTACTTC.

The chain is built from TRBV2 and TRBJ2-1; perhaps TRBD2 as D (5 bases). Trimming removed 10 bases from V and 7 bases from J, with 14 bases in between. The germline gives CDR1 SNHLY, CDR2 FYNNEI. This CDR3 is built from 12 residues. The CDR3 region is CATDPGTNEQFF. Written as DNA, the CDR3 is TGTGCCACTGACCCGGGAACTAATGAGCAGTTCTTC.

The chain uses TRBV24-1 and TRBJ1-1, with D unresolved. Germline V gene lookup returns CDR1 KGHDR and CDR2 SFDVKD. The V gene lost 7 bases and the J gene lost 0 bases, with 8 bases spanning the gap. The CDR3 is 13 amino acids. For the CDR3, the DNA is TGTGCCACCAGAGACACCTTGAACACTGAAGCTTTCTTT. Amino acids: CATRDTLNTEAFF.

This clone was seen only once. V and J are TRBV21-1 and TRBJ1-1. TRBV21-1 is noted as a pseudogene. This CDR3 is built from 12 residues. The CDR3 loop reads CASTPRGREAFF. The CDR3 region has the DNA TGTGCCAGCACCCCAAGAGGGAGGGAAGCTTTCTTT.

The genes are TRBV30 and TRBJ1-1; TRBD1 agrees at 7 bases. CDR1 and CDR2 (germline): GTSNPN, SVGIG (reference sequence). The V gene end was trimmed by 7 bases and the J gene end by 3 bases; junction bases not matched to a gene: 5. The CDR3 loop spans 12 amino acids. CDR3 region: CAFTGQHTEAFF. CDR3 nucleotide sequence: TGTGCCTTTACGGGACAGCACACTGAAGCTTTCTTT.

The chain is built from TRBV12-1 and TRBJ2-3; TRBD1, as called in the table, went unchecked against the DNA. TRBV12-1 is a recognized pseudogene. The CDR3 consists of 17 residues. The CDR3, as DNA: TGTGCCAGCAGCTCTTCCGACGGACAATTGGGCAGAGATACGCAGTATTTT. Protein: CASSSSDGQLGRDTQYF.

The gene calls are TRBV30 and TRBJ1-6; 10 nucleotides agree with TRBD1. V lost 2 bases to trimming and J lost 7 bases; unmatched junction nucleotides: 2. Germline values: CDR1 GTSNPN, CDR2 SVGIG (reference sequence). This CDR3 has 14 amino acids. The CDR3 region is CAWSTGQGNSPLHF. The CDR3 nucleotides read TGTGCCTGGAGTACGGGACAGGGGAATTCACCCCTCCACTTT.

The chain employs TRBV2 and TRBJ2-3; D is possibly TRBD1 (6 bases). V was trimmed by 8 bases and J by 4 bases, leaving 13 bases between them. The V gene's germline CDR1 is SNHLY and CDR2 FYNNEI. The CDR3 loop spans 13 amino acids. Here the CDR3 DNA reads TGTGCCAGCGCACCTAGGGGGTCAGATACGCAGTATTTT. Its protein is CASAPRGSDTQYF.

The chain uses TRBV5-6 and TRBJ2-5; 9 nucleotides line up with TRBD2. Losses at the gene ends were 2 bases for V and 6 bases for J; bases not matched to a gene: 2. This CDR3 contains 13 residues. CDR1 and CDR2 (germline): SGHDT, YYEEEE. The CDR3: CASSFAGGQTQYF. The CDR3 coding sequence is TGTGCCAGCAGCTTTGCGGGAGGGCAGACCCAGTACTTC.

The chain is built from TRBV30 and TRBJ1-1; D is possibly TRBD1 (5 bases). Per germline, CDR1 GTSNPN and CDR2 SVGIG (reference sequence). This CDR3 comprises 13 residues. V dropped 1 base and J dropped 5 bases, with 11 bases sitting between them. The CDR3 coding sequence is TGTGCCTGGAGTGCGGGGGTTTGGACTGAAGCTTTCTTT. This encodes CAWSAGVWTEAFF.

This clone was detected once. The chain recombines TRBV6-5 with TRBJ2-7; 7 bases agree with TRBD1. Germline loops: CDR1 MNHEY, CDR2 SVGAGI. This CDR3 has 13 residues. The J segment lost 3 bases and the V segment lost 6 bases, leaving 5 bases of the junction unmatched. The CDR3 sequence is CASRQTGSYEQYF. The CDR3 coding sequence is TGTGCCAGCAGGCAGACAGGGAGCTACGAGCAGTACTTC.

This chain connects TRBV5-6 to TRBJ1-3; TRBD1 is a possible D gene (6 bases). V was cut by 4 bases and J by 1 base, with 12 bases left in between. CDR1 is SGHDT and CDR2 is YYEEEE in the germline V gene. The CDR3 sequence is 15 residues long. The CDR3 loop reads CASSALQGSGNTIYF. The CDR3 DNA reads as TGTGCCAGCAGCGCCTTACAGGGTTCTGGAAACACCATATATTTT.

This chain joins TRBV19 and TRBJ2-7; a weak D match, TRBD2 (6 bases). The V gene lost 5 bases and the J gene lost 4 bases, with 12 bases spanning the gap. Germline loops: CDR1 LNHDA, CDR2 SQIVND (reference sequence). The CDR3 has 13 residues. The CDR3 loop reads CASSWGDEYEQYF. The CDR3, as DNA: TGTGCCAGTAGTTGGGGGGACGAATACGAGCAGTACTTC. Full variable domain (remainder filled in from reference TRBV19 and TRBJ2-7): DGGITQSPKYLFRKEGQNVTLSCEQNLNHDAMYWYRQDPGQGLRLIYYSQIVNDFQKGDIAEGYSVSREKKESFPLTVTSAQKNPTAFYLCASSWGDEYEQYFGPGTRLTVT.

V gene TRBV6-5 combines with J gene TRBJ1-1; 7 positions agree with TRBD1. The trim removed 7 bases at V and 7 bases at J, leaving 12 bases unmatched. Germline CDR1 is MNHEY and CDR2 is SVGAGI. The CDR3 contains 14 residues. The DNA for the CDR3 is TGTGCCAGCATTGGAGTAGGGGGCATTGGTGAAGCTTTCTTT. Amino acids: CASIGVGGIGEAFF.

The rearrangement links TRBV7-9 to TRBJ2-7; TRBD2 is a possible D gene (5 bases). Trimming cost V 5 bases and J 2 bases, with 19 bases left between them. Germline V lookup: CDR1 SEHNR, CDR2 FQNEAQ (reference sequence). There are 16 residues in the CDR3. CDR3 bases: TGTGCCAGCAGCGCGTGGACTTCCCGACTCCCCTACGAGCAGTACTTC. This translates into CASSAWTSRLPYEQYF.

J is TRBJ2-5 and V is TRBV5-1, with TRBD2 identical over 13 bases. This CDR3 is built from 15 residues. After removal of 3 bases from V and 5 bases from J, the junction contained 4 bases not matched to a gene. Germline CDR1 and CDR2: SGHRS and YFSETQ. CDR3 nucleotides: TGCGCCAGCAGCTGGACTAGCGGGAGAGGTGAGACCCAGTACTTC. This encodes CASSWTSGRGETQYF. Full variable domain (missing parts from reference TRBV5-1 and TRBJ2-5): KAGVTQTPRYLIKTRGQQVTLSCSPISGHRSVSWYQQTPGQGLQFLFEYFSETQRNKGNFPGRFSGRQFSNSRSEMNVSTLELGDSALYLCASSWTSGRGETQYFGPGTRLLVL.

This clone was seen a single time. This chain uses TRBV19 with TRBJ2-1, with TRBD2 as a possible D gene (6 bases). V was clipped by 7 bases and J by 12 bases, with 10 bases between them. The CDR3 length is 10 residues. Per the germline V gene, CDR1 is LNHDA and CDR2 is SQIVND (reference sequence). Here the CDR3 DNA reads TGTGCCAGTATGGGGGACTGGCAGTTCTTC. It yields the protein CASMGDWQFF.